These 25 T cell receptor beta chains originate from one sample sequenced in a study of blood T cell repertoires in COVID-19. Clones were read by immunoSEQ multiplex PCR, and TCRdb kept only the in-frame ones, dropping some. This table has 50,000 to 65,000 clones, 86% appearing once. Sequenced sample: peripheral blood. The origin of the receptors is a man in his 60s with acute or convalescent COVID-19.

This clone appeared a few times. The rearrangement joins TRBV11-2 to TRBJ2-5, with 13 positions matching TRBD2. The CDR3 is 13 residues long. Trimming took 6 bases from V and 8 from J; bases not matched to a gene: 3. The V gene's germline CDR1 is SGHAT and CDR2 FQNNGV. The CDR3 region has the DNA TGTGCCAGCAGGAGACTAGCGGGAGGAACCCAGTACTTC. Translation: CASRRLAGGTQYF.

V and J are TRBV4-3 and TRBJ2-1, with 11 bases matching TRBD2. J lost 3 bases, V lost 0 bases, and 1 base had no gene match. The CDR3 runs 16 residues. CDR1 is LGHNA and CDR2 is YSLEER in the germline V gene. CDR3 sequence: CASSQDTSGGYNEQFF. The CDR3 bases are TGCGCCAGCAGCCAAGACACTAGCGGGGGCTACAATGAGCAGTTCTTC.

This chain uses TRBV12-5 with TRBJ2-1, with D perhaps matching TRBD1 (5 bases). The CDR3 has 17 residues. V was clipped by 7 bases and J by 3 bases, with 22 bases between them. The germline V gene has CDR1 LGHNT and CDR2 FRNRAP. The CDR3 coding sequence is TGTGCTAGTGTTCTCCAGATGGGTACAGGTATCTACAATGAGCAGTTCTTC. This translates into CASVLQMGTGIYNEQFF.

The rearrangement uses TRBV11-3 and TRBJ2-3; 11 nucleotides line up with TRBD2. Germline CDR1 reads SGHNT; CDR2 reads YENEEA. V was pared by 5 bases and J by 1 base, with 2 bases of the junction left unmatched. There are 15 residues in the CDR3. This CDR3 is CASSPLAGGTDTQYF. The CDR3 DNA is TGTGCCAGCAGCCCACTAGCGGGGGGCACAGATACGCAGTATTTT.

This clone was found a few times. V is TRBV27 and J is TRBJ2-5; 8 bases line up with TRBD2. The germline CDR1 and CDR2 sequences are MNHEY and SMNVEV (reference sequence). The CDR3 runs 16 residues. V was clipped by 2 bases and J by 3 bases; unmatched bases: 8. CDR3 loop: CASSLGSGIGKETQYF. In DNA form, the CDR3 reads TGTGCCAGCAGTTTAGGTAGCGGGATTGGAAAAGAGACCCAGTACTTC.

The chain is built from TRBV5-6 and TRBJ2-1; D is perhaps TRBD2 (5 bases). V lost 5 bases and J lost 7, with 16 bases in between. Germline CDR1 is SGHDT and CDR2 is YYEEEE. This CDR3 is built from 14 residues. CDR3 in amino acids: CASSSAAPRNEQFF. In DNA form, the CDR3 reads TGTGCCAGCAGTTCAGCGGCCCCCAGGAATGAGCAGTTCTTC. Based on the CDR3 plus reference TRBV5-6 and TRBJ2-1, the full variable domain is DAGVTQSPTHLIKTRGQQVTLRCSPKSGHDTVSWYQQALGQGPQFIFQYYEEEERQRGNFPDRFSGHQFPNYSSELNVNALLLGDSALYLCASSSAAPRNEQFFGPGTRLTVL.

The chain joins TRBV15 to TRBJ1-1, with D possibly TRBD1 on 6 matching bases. The CDR3 runs to 14 residues. Germline CDR1 reads LNHNV; CDR2 reads YYDKDF (reference sequence). Trimming removed 1 base from V and 4 bases from J, with 10 bases in between. The CDR3 DNA reads as TGTGCCACCAGCAGAGCCGGGGGGGCCACTGAAGCTTTCTTT. This codes for CATSRAGGATEAFF.

As DNA, the CDR3 is TGTGCCAGCAGCTTATCAGGTGGCGCTGAAGCTTTCTTT. This codes for CASSLSGGAEAFF. The chain employs TRBV7-2 and TRBJ1-1; D gene uncertain. Germline CDR1 reads SGHTA; CDR2 reads FQGNSA. The CDR3 is 13 residues long. Trimming stripped 2 bases from V and 6 bases from J, with 10 bases between.

The chain links TRBV5-6 to TRBJ2-5; tentative D call: TRBD2 (7 bases). Germline V CDR1 and CDR2: SGHDT, YYEEEE. This CDR3 contains 13 residues. With 7 bases removed from V and 5 bases from J, the gap between germline ends came to 15 bases. CDR3 bases: TGTGCCAGCGTAAAGGGGGGGGCCGAGACCCAGTACTTC. Translated, it gives CASVKGGAETQYF.

The chain links TRBV3-1 (or the pseudogene TRBV3-2) to TRBJ1-1, with D tentatively TRBD1 (6 bases). Germline V lookup: CDR1 LGHDT, CDR2 YNNKEL (reference sequence). With 2 bases removed from V and 0 bases from J, the gap between germline ends came to 10 bases. The CDR3 length is 15 residues. As DNA, the CDR3 is TGTGCCAGCAGCCAAACAGGGAGCATGAACACTGAAGCTTTCTTT. It is translated as CASSQTGSMNTEAFF.

The rearrangement joins TRBV19 to TRBJ2-2; 7 bases are a match to TRBD1. V trimming: 7 bases; J trimming: 2 bases; junction bases outside the gene matches: 7. This CDR3 is 15 amino acids long. CDR1 LNHDA and CDR2 SQIVND come from the germline V gene (reference sequence). The CDR3 loop reads CASTPDRVNTGELFF. Written as DNA, the CDR3 is TGTGCCAGTACCCCTGACAGGGTAAACACCGGGGAGCTGTTTTTT. Supplemented by reference TRBV19 and TRBJ2-2, the full variable domain reads DGGITQSPKYLFRKEGQNVTLSCEQNLNHDAMYWYRQDPGQGLRLIYYSQIVNDFQKGDIAEGYSVSREKKESFPLTVTSAQKNPTAFYLCASTPDRVNTGELFFGEGSRLTVL.

The genes are TRBV4-1 and TRBJ1-4; the match to TRBD1 covers 8 bases. CDR3 length: 15 residues. Germline V gene data show CDR1 as MGHRA and CDR2 as YSYEKL. V lost 2 bases and J lost 7; bases outside the gene matches: 6. CDR3 in DNA: TGCGCCAGCAGCCAACACGGGACAGGTTCTGAAAAACTGTTTTTT. Its protein product is CASSQHGTGSEKLFF.

The rearrangement uses TRBV5-1 and TRBJ2-3; D unclear. V was pared by 3 bases and J by 1 base, with 6 bases between. This CDR3 has 13 amino acids. Germline V CDR1 and CDR2: SGHRS, YFSETQ. CDR3 protein: CASSSPGTDTQYF. CDR3 coding DNA: TGCGCCAGCAGCTCGCCGGGCACAGATACGCAGTATTTT.

V is TRBV2 and J is TRBJ1-5, with D uncertain. Trimming removed 0 bases at V and 0 bases at J, with 18 bases between. There are 19 residues in the CDR3. Germline CDR1 SNHLY, CDR2 FYNNEI. The CDR3 loop reads CASSEAGFARGDSNQPQHF. The CDR3 DNA sequence: TGTGCCAGCAGTGAAGCAGGTTTCGCTCGTGGAGATAGCAATCAGCCCCAGCATTTT.

The chain employs TRBV9 and TRBJ2-1, with TRBD2 matching over 8 bases. The CDR3 contains 16 residues. The germline gives CDR1 SGDLS, CDR2 YYNGEE. V was clipped by 0 bases and J by 4 bases; unmatched bases: 6. CDR3 in amino acids: CASSVGASGPYNEQFF. The CDR3 DNA follows: TGTGCCAGCAGCGTAGGGGCTAGCGGGCCTTACAATGAGCAGTTCTTC.

V gene TRBV6-5 combines with J gene TRBJ2-7, with a tentative D call TRBD2 (6 bases). The CDR3 loop spans 15 amino acids. Trimming stripped 6 bases from V and 4 bases from J, with 19 bases between. Germline CDR1 reads MNHEY; CDR2 reads SVGAGI. This chain's CDR3 is CASRIGLAEGYEQYF. Here the CDR3 DNA reads TGTGCCAGCAGGATAGGACTGGCGGAGGGGTACGAGCAGTACTTC.

V is TRBV4-1 and J is TRBJ2-3; 9 bases align to TRBD2. Per the germline V gene, CDR1 is MGHRA and CDR2 is YSYEKL. Trimming cost V 0 bases and J 5 bases; bases outside gene matches: 9. This CDR3 contains 17 residues. The CDR3 DNA sequence: TGCGCCAGCAGCCAAGATGGGGCGGGAGGGCCGTTAGATACGCAGTATTTT. Encoded protein: CASSQDGAGGPLDTQYF.

The CDR3 DNA sequence: TGCGCCAGCAGCTCGCGAGGGCTCACTTACGAGCAGTACTTC. It specifies CASSSRGLTYEQYF. The rearrangement joins TRBV5-1 to TRBJ2-7; the D gene is possibly TRBD2 (5 bases). V shed 3 bases and J shed 4 bases, with 14 bases lying between them. CDR3 size: 14 residues. Germline V gene data show CDR1 as SGHRS and CDR2 as YFSETQ.

The chain couples TRBV10-3 to TRBJ1-3; possibly TRBD1 for D (6 bases). Trimming removed 4 bases from V and 0 bases from J, with 16 bases in between. This CDR3 has 17 amino acids. CDR1 ENHRY and CDR2 SYGVKD come from the germline V gene. In DNA form, the CDR3 reads TGTGCCATCAGTGGGGGGCCCGACAGACGCTCTGGAAACACCATATATTTT. This encodes CAISGGPDRRSGNTIYF.

This chain joins TRBV28 and TRBJ1-2; 11 nucleotides align to TRBD1. Germline V gene lookup returns CDR1 MDHEN and CDR2 SYDVKM. The CDR3 loop spans 14 amino acids. With V trimmed by 1 base and J by 8 bases, 3 bases remained unmatched. The CDR3 here is CASSLYGQGAGYTF. In nucleotides, the CDR3 is TGTGCCAGCAGTTTATACGGACAGGGGGCGGGCTACACCTTC.

The V call is TRBV5-4, the J call TRBJ2-3; the D gene is possibly TRBD2 (5 bases). The V end lost 2 bases, the J end lost 4 bases, and 17 bases lay between the germline ends. Germline V gene lookup returns CDR1 SGHNT and CDR2 YYREEE (reference sequence). The CDR3 has 16 residues. The CDR3 region has the DNA TGTGCCAGCAGCTTTCTGGCAGGACCGCGGGCAGATACGCAGTATTTT. Protein product: CASSFLAGPRADTQYF.

The chain recombines TRBV2 with TRBJ2-1; TRBD2 aligns across 9 bases. Germline-derived CDR1 and CDR2 are SNHLY and FYNNEI. There are 17 residues in the CDR3. J lost 7 bases, V lost 5 bases, and 15 bases had no gene match. The CDR3 sequence: CASSSLQTREGLNEQFF. CDR3 bases: TGTGCCAGCAGTTCCCTCCAGACGCGGGAGGGCCTAAATGAGCAGTTCTTC.

This rearrangement joins TRBV9 to TRBJ2-7; 13 nucleotides align to TRBD2. This CDR3 region has 15 residues. V shed 4 bases and J 5 bases; nucleotides not matched to a gene: 6. Germline V lookup: CDR1 SGDLS, CDR2 YYNGEE. The CDR3 is CASSPRTSGGHEQYF. As DNA, the CDR3 is TGTGCCAGCAGCCCCCGGACTAGCGGGGGTCACGAGCAGTACTTC. The full variable domain, rest sourced from reference TRBV9 and TRBJ2-7, is DSGVTQTPKHLITATGQRVTLRCSPRSGDLSVYWYQQSLDQGLQFLIQYYNGEERAKGNILERFSAQQFPDLHSELNLSSLELGDSALYFCASSPRTSGGHEQYFGPGTRLTVT.

This chain uses TRBV4-2 with TRBJ2-7, with D hard to call. Germline CDR1 LGHNA, CDR2 YNFKEQ. CDR3 length equals 16 residues. Trimming removed 0 bases at V and 4 bases at J, with 16 bases between. CDR3: CASSQDGGNSRYEQYF. CDR3 nucleotides: TGTGCCAGCAGCCAAGATGGCGGCAATTCTCGGTACGAGCAGTACTTC.

This clone appeared a single time. The chain links TRBV15 to TRBJ2-7; D might be TRBD2 (5 bases). Germline loops: CDR1 LNHNV, CDR2 YYDKDF (reference sequence). CDR3 length: 15 residues. V was shortened by 1 base and J by 3 bases, with 13 bases between the two germline ends. CDR3 sequence (DNA): TGTGCCACCAGCAGAGGGGAGTCGCCAAACTACGAGCAGTACTTC. This gives the protein CATSRGESPNYEQYF.